What follows is one TCR beta chain and its context. This sample was included in a study of blood T cell repertoires in COVID-19. Overall study context: Samples came from the United States, Italy and Spain, spanning acute and convalescent COVID-19. From T cells, B-cell-depleted T cells, or PBMCs came the material, which was cDNA or gDNA.

In the original workflow: Amplification from reference gene primers served as the basis for estimated nucleated cell counts. The method was immunoSEQ multiplex PCR; TCRdb's version includes in-frame clones alone and lacks a portion of them. For V, J and clone size, that table is used; D and trimming come from the DNA. The sample lists 65,000 to 95,000 clones, roughly 80% seen once, with about 12% in the top ten. This CDR3 spans 13 amino acids. V lost 0 bases and J 1 base, leaving 4 bases between the germline ends. CDR1 is SGHRS, CDR2 YFSETQ, per germline. The clonotype was recovered from a woman aged 35 to 49 with active or convalescent COVID-19. Sequencing was carried out using peripheral blood. The chain employs TRBV5-1 and TRBJ1-1; no clear D. CDR3 region: CASSLARNTEAFF. CDR3 DNA: TGCGCCAGCAGCTTGGCGAGGAACACTGAAGCTTTCTTT.